This T cell receptor beta chain was captured in a study of blood T cell repertoires in COVID-19 (dated by TCRdb to about 2020). General notes on the study: Collaborator samples came from the United States, Italy and Spain and covered acute and convalescent phases of COVID-19. The prospective study material was composed of cDNA or gDNA derived from T cells, B-cell-depleted T cells, or PBMCs. The dataset comprised deeply sampled blood TCRbeta repertoires from subjects exposed to, actively infected with, or recovered from COVID-19. The repertoires were released in a freely available public database intended as a resource for research on the immune response to SARS-CoV-2. The samples were drawn from the first 160 participants of the ongoing ImmuneRACE study and from over a thousand subjects provided by 6 global collaborators. Sample metadata almost always included a de-identified subject ID, COVID-19 status, age in years and sex. Where HLA class I and class II types were available, the types were taken from metadata supplied by the sample provider, not from assay-based typing. Study-level results and caveats: Clinical and demographic metadata were provided uncurated, with the amount varying by source and participant.

The immunoSEQ Assay, a bias-controlled multiplex PCR, was used to amplify TCRbeta CDR3 regions from genomic DNA. The source study handled its data this way. The number of nucleated cells in each sample was estimated from the amplification of reference gene primers within the assay. To quantify the absolute abundance of each unique TCRbeta CDR3 rearrangement, sequence reads were collapsed and filtered. Productive Simpson clonality was computed per sample as the square root of Simpson's diversity index over productive rearrangements. The table comes from immuneACCESS by way of TCRdb, which keeps in-frame sequences with V and J called. Part of the clones is missing from these tables; in studies checked, under half for an unresolved V gene and the rest for unknown reasons. V and J calls and clone size follow that table, whereas D and trimming were derived from the DNA. Within this sample are about 300,000 clones, with about nine tenths of them counted one time only. The ten biggest clones cover 3.5% to 4.5% of the sample.

Participants in the prospective study were enrolled through a virtual design, were aged 18 to 89 years, and lived in about 25 United States geographic areas. To assign participants to cohorts, the prospective study relied on clinical history that participants themselves reported in a screening survey and a study questionnaire. For ImmuneRACE Cohort 3, a participant was defined as recovered based on two consecutive negative NP/OP PCR tests, clearance by a healthcare professional, or resolution of symptoms. In the prospective study, mobile phlebotomists collected whole blood, serum and a nasopharyngeal or oropharyngeal swab from each participant. Over an approximately 2-month period, participants in the prospective study had the option of providing additional blood draws and questionnaires. Before DNA extraction, blood samples from the prospective study were shipped at room temperature or frozen.

Trimming at the junction amounts to 5 bases on V and 3 bases on J, and the germline ends lie 11 bases apart. Per the germline V gene (reference sequence), SEHNR is the CDR1 and FQNEAQ is the CDR2. Its CDR3 holds 14 amino acids, cysteine through phenylalanine. The CDR3 DNA has 42 bases and is translated from base 1. A note on this clone: Its antigen remains undetermined. Base quality data are lacking; no much larger clone is found one base away.

The sequence joins TRBV7-9 to TRBJ1-3, with an unclear D gene assignment. This clonotype was sampled from a man younger than 45 who had recovered from COVID-19. The sequenced sample consisted of PBMCs or T cells enriched from blood (not recorded which). In nucleotide form, the sequence is TGTGCCAGCAGCCCCAGAAATATTGGAAACACCATATATTTT. Its coded protein is CASSPRNIGNTIYF.